Listed below are T cell receptor beta chains from one sample, sequenced in a study of early T cells in non-severe SARS-CoV-2 infection. TCRdb called the 5' RACE reads again in MiXCR, with one record for every CDR3 protein. The sample includes about 23,000 distinct CDR3 sequences, 5% of them seen just once. Sequencing was done on a sample of whole blood. These receptors originate from an adult who was a healthcare worker with PCR-confirmed SARS-CoV-2 infection or an uninfected control (not recorded which). Each CDR3 is given with its conserved first and last residue. A D gene is named only where the DNA matches it firmly. Clone size is given for some rows only: seen once, a few or many times, or a class if the clone is expanded.

>15|many|TRBV5-1|TRBJ2-4|NA
CASSSGGIKGDIQYF
TGCGCCAGCAGCTCTGGGGGCATAAAAGGGGACATTCAGTACTTC
>13|medium-sized|TRBV5-6|TRBJ1-2|NA
CASSQGQPYGYTF
TGTGCCAGCAGCCAAGGACAGCCCTATGGCTACACCTTC
>13|NA|TRBV2|TRBJ2-2|NA
CASNVEYTGELFF
TGTGCCAGCAACGTCGAGTACACCGGGGAGCTGTTTTTT
>13|many|TRBV5-1|TRBJ2-7|NA
CASSRDGPYEQYF
TGCGCCAGCAGTAGGGACGGTCCCTACGAGCAGTACTTC
>18|many|TRBV4-1|TRBJ2-2|TRBD1
CASSQDHRGQGPAGELFF
TGCGCCAGCAGCCAAGATCATCGGGGACAGGGACCTGCCGGGGAGCTGTTTTTT
>13|NA|TRBV18|TRBJ1-2|NA
CASSPRQARGYTF
TGTGCCAGCTCACCCCGGCAGGCCCGCGGCTACACCTTC
>14|NA|TRBV13|TRBJ1-3|TRBD1
CASSRTGTGNTIYF
TGTGCCAGCAGTAGGACAGGGACGGGAAACACCATATATTTT
>15|many|TRBV15|TRBJ2-7|TRBD1
CSTSSPGQVSYEQYF
TGTTCCACCAGCAGTCCCGGACAGGTCTCCTACGAGCAGTACTTC
>15|NA|TRBV5-1|TRBJ2-1|TRBD1
CASSGGGQGLDEQFF
TGCGCCAGCAGCGGTGGGGGACAGGGGCTCGATGAGCAGTTCTTC
>16|many|TRBV3-1|TRBJ1-1|NA
CASGKGTVGVNTEAFF
TGTGCCAGCGGCAAAGGTACAGTTGGGGTGAACACTGAAGCTTTCTTT
>13|few|TRBV5-6|TRBJ2-1|NA
CASSLIAINEQFF
TGTGCCAGCAGCTTGATTGCAATAAATGAGCAGTTCTTC